The subject of this entry is one T cell receptor beta chain. This specimen comes from a study of T cell changes during pregnancy in multiple sclerosis. Data came from immunoSEQ multiplex PCR; TCRdb stores just in-frame clones and leaves some out. The sample includes roughly 64,000 clones, roughly 91% of them seen just once. Per the germline V gene, CDR1 is SGHTA and CDR2 is FQGNSA. This CDR3 spans 13 amino acids. Trimming took 5 bases from V and 8 from J, leaving 12 bases between them. Sequencing was performed on peripheral blood, taken in the second trimester of pregnancy. The receptor comes from a female donor with multiple sclerosis, enrolled in a pregnancy study. The genes are TRBV7-2 and TRBJ2-2; D remains ambiguous. The CDR3 region has the DNA TGTGCCAGCAGCCTCGGTCGAGGAGGGGAGCTGTTTTTT. Residues: CASSLGRGGELFF.